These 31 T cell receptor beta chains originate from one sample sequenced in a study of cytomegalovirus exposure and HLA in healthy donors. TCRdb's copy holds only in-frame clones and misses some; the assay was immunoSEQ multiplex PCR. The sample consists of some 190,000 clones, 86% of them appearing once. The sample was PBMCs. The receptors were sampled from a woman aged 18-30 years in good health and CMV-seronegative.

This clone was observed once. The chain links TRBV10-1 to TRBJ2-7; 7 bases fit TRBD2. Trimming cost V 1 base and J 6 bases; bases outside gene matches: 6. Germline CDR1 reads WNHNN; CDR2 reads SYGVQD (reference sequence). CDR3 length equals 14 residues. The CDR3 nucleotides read TGCGCCAGCAGTGAGTTGTCTAGCGGTTCCGAGCAGTACTTC. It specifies CASSELSSGSEQYF.

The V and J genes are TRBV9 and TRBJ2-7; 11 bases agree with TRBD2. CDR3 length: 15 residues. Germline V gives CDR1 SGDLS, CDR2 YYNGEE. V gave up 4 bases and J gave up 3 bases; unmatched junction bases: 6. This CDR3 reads CASSLGGLADYEQYF. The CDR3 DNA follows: TGTGCCAGCAGCCTAGGGGGACTAGCGGACTACGAGCAGTACTTC.

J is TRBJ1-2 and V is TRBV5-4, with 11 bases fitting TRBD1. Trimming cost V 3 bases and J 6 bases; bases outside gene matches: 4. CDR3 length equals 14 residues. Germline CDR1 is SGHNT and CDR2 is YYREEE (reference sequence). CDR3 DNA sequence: TGTGCCAGCAGCTGGACAGGGGGCTTGGATGGCTACACCTTC. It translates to CASSWTGGLDGYTF.

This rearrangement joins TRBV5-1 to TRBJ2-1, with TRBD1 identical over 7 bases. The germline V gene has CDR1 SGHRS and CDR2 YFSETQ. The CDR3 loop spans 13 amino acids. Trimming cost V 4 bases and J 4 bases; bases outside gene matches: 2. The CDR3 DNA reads TGCGCCAGCAGCGGGGGACAGTACAATGAGCAGTTCTTC. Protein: CASSGGQYNEQFF. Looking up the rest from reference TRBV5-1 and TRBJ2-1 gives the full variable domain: KAGVTQTPRYLIKTRGQQVTLSCSPISGHRSVSWYQQTPGQGLQFLFEYFSETQRNKGNFPGRFSGRQFSNSRSEMNVSTLELGDSALYLCASSGGQYNEQFFGPGTRLTVL.

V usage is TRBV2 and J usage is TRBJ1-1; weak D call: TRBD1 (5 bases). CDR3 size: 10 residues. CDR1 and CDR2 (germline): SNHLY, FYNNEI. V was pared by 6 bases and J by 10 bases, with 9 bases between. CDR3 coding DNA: TGTGCCAGCAGCAGGGAAGGAGCTTTCTTT. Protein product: CASSREGAFF.

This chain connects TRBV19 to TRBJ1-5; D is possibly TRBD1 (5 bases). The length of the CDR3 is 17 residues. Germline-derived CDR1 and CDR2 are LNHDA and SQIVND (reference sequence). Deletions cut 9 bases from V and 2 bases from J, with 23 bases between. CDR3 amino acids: CASQSPFRGGGNQPQHF. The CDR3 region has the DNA TGTGCCAGCCAATCCCCTTTCCGGGGGGGTGGCAATCAGCCCCAGCATTTT.

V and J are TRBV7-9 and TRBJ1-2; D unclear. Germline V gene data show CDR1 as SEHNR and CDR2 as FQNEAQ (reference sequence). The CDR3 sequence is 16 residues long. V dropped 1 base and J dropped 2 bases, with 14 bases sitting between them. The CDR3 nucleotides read TGTGCCAGCAGCTTAGATACAGAACCTACGAACTATGGCTACACCTTC. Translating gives CASSLDTEPTNYGYTF.

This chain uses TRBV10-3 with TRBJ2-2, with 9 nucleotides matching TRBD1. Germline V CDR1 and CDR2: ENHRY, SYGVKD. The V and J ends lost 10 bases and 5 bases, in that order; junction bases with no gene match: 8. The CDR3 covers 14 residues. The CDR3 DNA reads TGTGCCACTTTCGGGACAGGGTGGACCGGGGAGCTGTTTTTT. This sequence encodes CATFGTGWTGELFF.

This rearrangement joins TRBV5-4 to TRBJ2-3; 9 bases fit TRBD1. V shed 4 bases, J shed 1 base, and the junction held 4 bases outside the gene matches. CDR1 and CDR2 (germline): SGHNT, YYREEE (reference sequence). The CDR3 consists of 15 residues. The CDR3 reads CASSLGQGRTDTQYF. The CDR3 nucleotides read TGTGCCAGCAGCCTCGGACAGGGGCGCACAGATACGCAGTATTTT. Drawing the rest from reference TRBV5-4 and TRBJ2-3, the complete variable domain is ETGVTQSPTHLIKTRGQQVTLRCSSQSGHNTVSWYQQALGQGPQFIFQYYREEENGRGNFPPRFSGLQFPNYSSELNVNALELDDSALYLCASSLGQGRTDTQYFGPGTRLTVL.

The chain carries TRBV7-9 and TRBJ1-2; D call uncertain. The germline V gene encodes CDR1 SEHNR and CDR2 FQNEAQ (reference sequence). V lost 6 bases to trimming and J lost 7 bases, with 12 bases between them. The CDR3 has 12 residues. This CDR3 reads CASSPGLGGYTF. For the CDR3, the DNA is TGTGCCAGCAGTCCGGGTTTGGGTGGCTACACCTTC.

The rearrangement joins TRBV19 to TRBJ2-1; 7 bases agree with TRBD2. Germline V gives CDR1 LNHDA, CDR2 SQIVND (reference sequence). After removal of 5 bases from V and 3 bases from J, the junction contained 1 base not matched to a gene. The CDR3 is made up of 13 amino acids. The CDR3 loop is CASSRDYYNEQFF. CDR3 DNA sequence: TGTGCCAGTAGTCGGGACTACTACAATGAGCAGTTCTTC.

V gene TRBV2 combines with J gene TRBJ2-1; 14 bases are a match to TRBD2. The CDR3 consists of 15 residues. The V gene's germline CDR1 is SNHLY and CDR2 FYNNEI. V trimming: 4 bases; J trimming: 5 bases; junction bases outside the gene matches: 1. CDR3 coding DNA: TGTGCCAGCAGTGCGACTAGCGGGGGGGACAATGAGCAGTTCTTC. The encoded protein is CASSATSGGDNEQFF.

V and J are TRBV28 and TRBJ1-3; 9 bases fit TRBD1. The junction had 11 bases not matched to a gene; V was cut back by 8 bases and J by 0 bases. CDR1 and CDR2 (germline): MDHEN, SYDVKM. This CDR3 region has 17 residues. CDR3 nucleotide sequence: TGTGCCAGCCTAAACAGGGGGCTTACGGGCTCTGGAAACACCATATATTTT. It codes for CASLNRGLTGSGNTIYF.

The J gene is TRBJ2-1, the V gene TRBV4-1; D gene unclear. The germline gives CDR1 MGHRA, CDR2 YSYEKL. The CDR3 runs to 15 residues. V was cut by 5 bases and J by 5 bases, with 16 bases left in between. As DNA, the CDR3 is TGCGCCAGCAGCGCAAGAGAGCTGACAAACAATGAGCAGTTCTTC. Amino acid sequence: CASSARELTNNEQFF.

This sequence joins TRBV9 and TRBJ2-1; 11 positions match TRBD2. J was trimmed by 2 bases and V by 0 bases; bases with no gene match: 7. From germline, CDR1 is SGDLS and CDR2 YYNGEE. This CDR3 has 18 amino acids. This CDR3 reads CASSVGLAGGKAYNEQFF. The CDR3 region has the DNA TGTGCCAGCAGCGTAGGTCTAGCGGGGGGAAAGGCCTACAATGAGCAGTTCTTC.

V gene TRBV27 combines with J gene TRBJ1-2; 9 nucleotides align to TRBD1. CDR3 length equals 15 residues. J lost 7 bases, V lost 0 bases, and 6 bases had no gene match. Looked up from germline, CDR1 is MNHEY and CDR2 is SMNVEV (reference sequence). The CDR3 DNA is TGTGCCAGCAGTTTATCGGACAGGGGAGTGAGTGGCTACACCTTC. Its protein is CASSLSDRGVSGYTF.

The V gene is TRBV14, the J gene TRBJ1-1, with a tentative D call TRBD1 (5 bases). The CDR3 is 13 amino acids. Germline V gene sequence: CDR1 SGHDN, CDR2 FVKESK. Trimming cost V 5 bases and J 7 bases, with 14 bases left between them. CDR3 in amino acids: CASSWTQQLEAFF. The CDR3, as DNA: TGTGCCAGCAGCTGGACACAACAGCTTGAAGCTTTCTTT.

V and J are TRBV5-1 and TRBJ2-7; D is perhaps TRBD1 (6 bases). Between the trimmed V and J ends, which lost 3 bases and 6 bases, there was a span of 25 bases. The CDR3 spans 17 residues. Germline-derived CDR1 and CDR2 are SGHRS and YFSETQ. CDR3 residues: CASSSVALGAAGPEQYF. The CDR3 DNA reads TGCGCCAGCAGCTCCGTGGCCCTGGGGGCCGCGGGCCCCGAGCAGTACTTC.

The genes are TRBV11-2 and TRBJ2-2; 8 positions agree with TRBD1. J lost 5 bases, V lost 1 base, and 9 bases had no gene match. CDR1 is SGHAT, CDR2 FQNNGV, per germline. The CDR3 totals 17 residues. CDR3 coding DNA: TGTGCCAGCAGCTTAGGAACGTGGGACAGGAAAACCGGGGAGCTGTTTTTT. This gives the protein CASSLGTWDRKTGELFF.

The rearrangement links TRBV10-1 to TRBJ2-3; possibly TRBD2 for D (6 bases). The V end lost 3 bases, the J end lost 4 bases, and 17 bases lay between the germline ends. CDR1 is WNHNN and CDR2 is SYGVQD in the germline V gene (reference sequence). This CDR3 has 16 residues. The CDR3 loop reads CASSDPGSANADTQYF. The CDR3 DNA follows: TGCGCCAGCAGTGATCCCGGGAGTGCGAACGCAGATACGCAGTATTTT.

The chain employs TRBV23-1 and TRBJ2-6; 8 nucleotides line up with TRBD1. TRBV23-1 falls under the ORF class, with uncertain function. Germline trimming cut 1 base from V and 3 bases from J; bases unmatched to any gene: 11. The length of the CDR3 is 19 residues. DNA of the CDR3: TGCGCCAGCAGTCAATGTCCCGGGACAGGAGAAGTTGGGGCCAACGTCCTGACTTTC. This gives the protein CASSQCPGTGEVGANVLTF.

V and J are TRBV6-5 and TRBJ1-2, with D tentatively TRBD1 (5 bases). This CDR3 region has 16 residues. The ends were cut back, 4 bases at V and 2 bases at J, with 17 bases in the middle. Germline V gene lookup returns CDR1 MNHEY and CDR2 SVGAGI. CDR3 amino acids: CASSFKNQGRNYGYTF. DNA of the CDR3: TGTGCCAGCAGTTTCAAGAACCAGGGTCGGAACTATGGCTACACCTTC.

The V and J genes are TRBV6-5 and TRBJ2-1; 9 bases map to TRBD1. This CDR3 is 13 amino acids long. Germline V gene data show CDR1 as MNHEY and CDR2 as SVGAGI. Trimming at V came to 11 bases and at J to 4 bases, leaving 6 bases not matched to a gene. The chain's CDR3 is CASRTGDYNEQFF. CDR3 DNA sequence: TGTGCCTCCCGGACAGGGGATTACAATGAGCAGTTCTTC.

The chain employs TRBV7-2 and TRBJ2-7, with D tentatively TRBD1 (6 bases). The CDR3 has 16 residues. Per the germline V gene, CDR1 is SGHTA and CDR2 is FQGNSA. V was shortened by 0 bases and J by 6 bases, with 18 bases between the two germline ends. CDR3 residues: CASSLARGNPLSEQYF. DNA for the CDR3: TGTGCCAGCAGCTTAGCTAGGGGGAATCCCCTTAGCGAGCAGTACTTC.

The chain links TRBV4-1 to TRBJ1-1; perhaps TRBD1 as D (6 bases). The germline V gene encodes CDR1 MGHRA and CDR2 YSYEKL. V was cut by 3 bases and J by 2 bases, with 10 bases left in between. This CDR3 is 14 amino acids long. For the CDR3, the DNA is TGCGCCAGCAGCCATGGACAGCGTAACACTGAAGCTTTCTTT. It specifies CASSHGQRNTEAFF.

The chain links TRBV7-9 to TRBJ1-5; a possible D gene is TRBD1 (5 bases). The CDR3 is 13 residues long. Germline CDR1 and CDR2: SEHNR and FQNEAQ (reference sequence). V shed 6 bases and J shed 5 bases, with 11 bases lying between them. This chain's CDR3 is CASSQGNDQPQHF. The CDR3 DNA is TGTGCCAGCAGTCAGGGCAATGATCAGCCCCAGCATTTT. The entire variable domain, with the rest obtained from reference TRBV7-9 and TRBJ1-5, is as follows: DTGVSQNPRHKITKRGQNVTFRCDPISEHNRLYWYRQTLGQGPEFLTYFQNEAQLEKSRLLSDRFSAERPKGSFSTLEIQRTEQGDSAMYLCASSQGNDQPQHFGDGTRLSIL.

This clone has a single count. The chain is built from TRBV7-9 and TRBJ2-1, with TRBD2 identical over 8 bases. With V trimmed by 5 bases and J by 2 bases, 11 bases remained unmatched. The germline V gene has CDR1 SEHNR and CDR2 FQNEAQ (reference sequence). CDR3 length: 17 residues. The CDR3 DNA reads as TGTGCCAGCAGCCCTCCGCAGCGGGGGACTGCCTACAATGAGCAGTTCTTC. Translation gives CASSPPQRGTAYNEQFF. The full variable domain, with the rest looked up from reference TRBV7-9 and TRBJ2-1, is DTGVSQNPRHKITKRGQNVTFRCDPISEHNRLYWYRQTLGQGPEFLTYFQNEAQLEKSRLLSDRFSAERPKGSFSTLEIQRTEQGDSAMYLCASSPPQRGTAYNEQFFGPGTRLTVL.

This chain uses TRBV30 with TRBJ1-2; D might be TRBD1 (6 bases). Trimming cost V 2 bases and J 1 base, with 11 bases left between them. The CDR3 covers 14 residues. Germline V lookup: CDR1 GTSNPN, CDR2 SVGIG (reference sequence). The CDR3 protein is CAWSLGGGNYGYTF. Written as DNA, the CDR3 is TGTGCCTGGAGTCTGGGAGGGGGTAACTATGGCTACACCTTC.

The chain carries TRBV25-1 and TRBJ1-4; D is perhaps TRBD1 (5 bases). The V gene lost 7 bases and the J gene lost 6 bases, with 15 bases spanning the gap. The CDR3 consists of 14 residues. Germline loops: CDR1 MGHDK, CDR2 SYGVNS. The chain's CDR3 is CASTLGVHHEKLFF. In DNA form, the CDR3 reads TGTGCCAGCACTTTAGGGGTCCATCATGAAAAACTGTTTTTT.

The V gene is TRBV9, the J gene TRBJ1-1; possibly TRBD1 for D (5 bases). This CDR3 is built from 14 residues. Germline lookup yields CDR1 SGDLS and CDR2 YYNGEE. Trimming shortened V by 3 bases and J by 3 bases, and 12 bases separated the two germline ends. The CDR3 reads CASSAREAYTEAFF. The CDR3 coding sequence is TGTGCCAGCAGCGCCAGGGAGGCTTACACTGAAGCTTTCTTT.

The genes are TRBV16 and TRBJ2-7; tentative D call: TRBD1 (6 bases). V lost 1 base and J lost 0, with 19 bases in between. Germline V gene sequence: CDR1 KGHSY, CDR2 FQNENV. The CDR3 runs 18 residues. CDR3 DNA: TGTGCCAGCAGCCAATATGGCTTGGACAGCTTTGCCTCCTACGAGCAGTACTTC. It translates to CASSQYGLDSFASYEQYF.